Below, 11 T cell receptor beta chains from the same sample are listed, as sequenced in a study of identical twins. TCRdb re-called the 5' RACE reads through MiXCR, storing one row per CDR3 protein. The sample records nearly 650,000 distinct CDR3 sequences, about 7.1% being singletons. This sample was shared with a second study, whose subject was yellow fever vaccine responses in identical twins.

The sample comprised PBMCs. These receptors were collected from a woman aged 18-29 years in good health.

The rearrangement joins TRBV27 to TRBJ2-1; TRBD2 is a possible D gene (5 bases). From germline, CDR1 is MNHEY and CDR2 SMNVEV (reference sequence). The CDR3 loop spans 14 amino acids. With 6 bases removed from V and 5 bases from J, the gap between germline ends came to 14 bases. The CDR3 DNA is TGTGCCAGCAGCCCAGAGGGATTCAACAATGAGCAGTTCTTC. It is translated as CASSPEGFNNEQFF.

The chain links TRBV20-1 to TRBJ2-7; weak D call: TRBD2 (7 bases). Between the trimmed V and J ends, which lost 3 bases and 2 bases, there was a span of 11 bases. This CDR3 region has 13 residues. Germline V gene data show CDR1 as DFQATT and CDR2 as SNEGSKA (reference sequence). CDR3 nucleotides: TGCAGTGCTAGGGGGGGGGCTGCCTACGAGCAGTACTTC. Its translation: CSARGGAAYEQYF.

As regards this clonotype: The germline gene is not matched at one end of the junction; a read error may be the cause. The J gene is TRBJ2-3, the V gene TRBV18; TRBD2 matches 8 bases. Looked up from germline, CDR1 is KGHSH and CDR2 is LQKENI. The CDR3 runs to 14 residues. The CDR3 nucleotides are TGTGCCAGTTCACCGTCAAGCGGGAGAGATACGCAGTATTTT. Translated, it gives CASSPSSGRDTQYF.

In this sample, this clonotype turned up many times. The V call is TRBV7-8, the J call TRBJ2-5; D remains unclear. Germline V CDR1 and CDR2: SGHVS, FQNEAQ. The V gene lost 6 bases and the J gene lost 3 bases, with 5 bases spanning the gap. This CDR3 is built from 11 residues. CDR3 region: CASRLKETQYF. The CDR3 DNA reads as TGTGCCAGCAGACTAAAAGAGACCCAGTACTTC.

This clonotype was counted between two and nine times. The CDR3 loop reads CASSVGGTGDYGYTF. CDR3 DNA: TGTGCCAGCAGCGTAGGTGGGACAGGGGACTATGGCTACACCTTC. The chain has TRBV9 and TRBJ1-2; 10 bases agree with TRBD1. The CDR3 runs to 15 residues. CDR1 is SGDLS and CDR2 is YYNGEE in the germline V gene. The V gene end was trimmed by 0 bases and the J gene end by 3 bases; junction bases not matched to a gene: 2.

V usage is TRBV29-1 and J usage is TRBJ2-2; 7 positions agree with TRBD1. The CDR3 is made up of 13 amino acids. Germline CDR1 is SQVTM and CDR2 is ANQGSEA. V lost 3 bases, J lost 7 bases, and 5 bases stayed unmatched. The CDR3 DNA is TGCAGCGTTGACAGGGGGATCGACGGGGAGCTGTTTTTT. Residues: CSVDRGIDGELFF.

The chain joins TRBV5-1 to TRBJ1-3, with no clear D. The germline V gene has CDR1 SGHRS and CDR2 YFSETQ. The CDR3 runs 17 residues. V lost 0 bases and J lost 3, with 16 bases in between. This chain's CDR3 is CASSLAKMQDRGNTIYF. In nucleotides, the CDR3 is TGCGCCAGCAGCTTGGCCAAGATGCAGGATCGTGGAAACACCATATATTTT.

The table lists this clonotype with a few counts. The chain joins TRBV5-1 to TRBJ2-1; possible D gene TRBD2, 6 bases. V lost 7 bases to trimming and J lost 4 bases, with 24 bases between them. The CDR3 contains 17 residues. Germline loops: CDR1 SGHRS, CDR2 YFSETQ. CDR3 loop: CASRQPGVRIGYNEQFF. DNA for the CDR3: TGCGCCAGCCGCCAGCCGGGGGTTCGGATAGGGTACAATGAGCAGTTCTTC.

The chain combines TRBV28 with TRBJ2-7, with 9 bases identical to TRBD1. Trimming removed 5 bases from V and 0 bases from J; junction bases left unmatched: 8. The CDR3 is 16 residues long. The germline V gene has CDR1 MDHEN and CDR2 SYDVKM. DNA of the CDR3: TGTGCCAGCAGTCCACCCGGACAGGGGCTCTCCTACGAGCAGTACTTC. This codes for CASSPPGQGLSYEQYF.

This clonotype was picked up a small number of times. J is TRBJ1-2 and V is TRBV28; TRBD1 matches at 10 bases. Germline-derived CDR1 and CDR2 are MDHEN and SYDVKM. The CDR3 is 12 residues long. The V gene end was trimmed by 5 bases and the J gene end by 7 bases; junction bases not matched to a gene: 1. CDR3 residues: CASSRQGAGYTF. CDR3 in DNA: TGTGCCAGCAGTCGACAGGGGGCTGGCTACACCTTC.

This clonotype was counted between two and nine times. The chain uses TRBV5-1 and TRBJ2-3; tentatively, D is TRBD1 or TRBD2 (5 bases each). There are 13 residues in the CDR3. V dropped 6 bases and J dropped 1 base, with 9 bases sitting between them. Germline V gives CDR1 SGHRS, CDR2 YFSETQ. The CDR3 DNA is TGCGCCAGCAATGGGGACGGCACAGATACGCAGTATTTT. It encodes CASNGDGTDTQYF.